A selection of T cell receptor beta chains follows, all from one sample in a study of Graves' ophthalmopathy and Graves' hyperthyroidism. Using its own MiXCR run on the multiplex PCR reads, TCRdb lists one record per CDR3 protein. Of 450,000 or so distinct CDR3 sequences listed, around 15% were seen once; the top ten hold approximately 9.8%. The sequenced material came from blood. These receptors came from a woman aged 25 to 45 with Graves' ophthalmopathy. The CDR3 runs from the conserved cysteine through the conserved F or W. The D gene is left open where the match is weak. Some rows mark clone size as missing; the rest say once, few, many or name a class of expanded clone.

v_gene,j_gene,abundance,d_gene,CDR3aa,CDR3nt
TRBV6-2/TRBV6-3,TRBJ1-5,NA,TRBD1,CASSPGTGAPYSNQPQHF,TGTGCCAGCAGTCCCGGGACAGGGGCCCCCTATAGCAATCAGCCCCAGCATTTT
TRBV6-1,TRBJ1-6,many,TRBD1,CASSEADRAYSPLHF,TGTGCCAGCAGTGAAGCGGACAGGGCCTATTCACCCCTCCACTTT
TRBV12-3/TRBV12-4,TRBJ2-2,many,NA,CASSPIGTENTGELFF,TGTGCCAGCAGTCCCATTGGGACTGAAAACACCGGGGAGCTGTTTTTT
TRBV4-1,TRBJ1-2,few,NA,CASSQTPGAGANYGYTF,TGCGCCAGCAGCCAAACCCCCGGGGCAGGGGCTAACTATGGCTACACCTTC
TRBV4-1,TRBJ1-6,many,NA,CASSQEAGQEHSPLHF,TGCGCCAGCAGCCAAGAGGCCGGTCAGGAACATTCACCCCTCCACTTT
TRBV27,TRBJ2-7,NA,TRBD2,CASSSHVIGLAHYEQYF,TGTGCCAGCAGTTCCCACGTAATAGGACTAGCGCACTACGAGCAGTACTTC
TRBV7-8,TRBJ2-2,few,TRBD2,CASSLADPGRRGTGELFF,TGTGCCAGCAGCTTAGCGGACCCCGGGAGGCGGGGCACCGGGGAGCTGTTTTTT
TRBV12-5,TRBJ1-2,few,NA,CASRAPSGGYTF,TGTGCTAGCCGGGCCCCCTCGGGGGGCTACACCTTC
TRBV11-2,TRBJ1-2,many,TRBD1,CASSLPGTGGLFYGYTF,TGTGCCAGCAGCCTACCCGGGACAGGGGGTTTATTCTATGGCTACACCTTC
TRBV12-3/TRBV12-4,TRBJ2-2,NA,NA,CASSLDNSNTGELCF,TGTGCCAGCAGTTTGGACAATTCGAACACCGGGGAGCTGTGTTTT
TRBV27,TRBJ2-7,many,TRBD1,CASGPGTDYEQYF,TGTGCCAGCGGACCCGGGACAGACTACGAGCAGTACTTC
TRBV7-8,TRBJ1-1,many,NA,CASSKNSRNMNTEAFF,TGTGCCAGCAGCAAAAATAGTAGGAACATGAACACTGAAGCTTTCTTT
TRBV15,TRBJ1-5,many,NA,CATSRGLENQPQHF,TGTGCCACCAGCAGAGGATTAGAGAATCAGCCCCAGCATTTT
TRBV6-1,TRBJ2-2,many,NA,CASSEGSGTGELFF,TGTGCCAGCAGTGAAGGTAGCGGCACCGGGGAGCTGTTTTTT
TRBV29-1,TRBJ1-1,many,NA,CSVTTRVSTEAFF,TGCAGCGTAACAACCAGGGTGAGCACTGAAGCTTTCTTT
TRBV7-8,TRBJ2-7,once,NA,CASSARTGTGSYEQYF,TGTGCCAGCAGCGCTCGAACCGGGACGGGCTCCTACGAGCAGTACTTC
TRBV25-1,TRBJ1-1,many,TRBD1,CASSATPGGGTEAFF,TGTGCCAGCAGTGCCACCCCAGGGGGCGGCACTGAAGCTTTCTTT
TRBV12-3/TRBV12-4,TRBJ2-5,many,NA,CASSFGARGGETQYF,TGTGCCAGCAGTTTCGGTGCGAGGGGTGGGGAGACCCAGTACTTC
TRBV5-1,TRBJ1-2,many,NA,CASSLAGGLDYGYTF,TGCGCCAGCAGCTTGGCCGGGGGGCTTGACTATGGCTACACCTTC
TRBV19,TRBJ2-7,few,NA,CASSPRADYSYEQYF,TGTGCCAGTAGTCCCCGAGCTGATTACTCCTACGAGCAGTACTTC
TRBV12-3/TRBV12-4,TRBJ1-2,many,NA,CASSLGDHGYTF,TGTGCCAGCAGTTTAGGGGACCATGGCTACACCTTC
TRBV27,TRBJ1-1,NA,NA,CASSLSWGGGTEAFF,TGTGCCAGCAGTTTATCGTGGGGGGGGGGAACTGAAGCTTTCTTT
TRBV5-1,TRBJ2-2,few,TRBD1,CASSGTTGFSGELFF,TGCGCCAGCAGCGGTACGACAGGGTTCTCCGGGGAGCTGTTTTTT
TRBV30,TRBJ1-1,NA,TRBD1,CAWSVRGQGTLRNTEAFF,TGTGCCTGGAGTGTACGAGGACAGGGGACCTTACGAAACACTGAAGCTTTCTTT
TRBV30,TRBJ1-1,few,NA,CAWSVGQTYTEAFF,TGTGCCTGGAGTGTAGGTCAGACTTACACTGAAGCTTTCTTT
TRBV28,TRBJ2-5,NA,TRBD2,CASSSGLAETRYF,TGTGCCAGCAGTTCTGGACTAGCAGAGACCCGGTACTTC
TRBV11-2,TRBJ2-6,NA,NA,CASSSLGPGANVLTF,TGTGCCAGCAGCTCCCTGGGACCTGGGGCCAACGTCCTGACTTTC
TRBV6-1,TRBJ2-3,many,TRBD2,CASRETSGRSDTQYF,TGTGCCAGCAGAGAGACTAGCGGGAGGTCGGATACGCAGTATTTT
TRBV25-1,TRBJ1-2,many,NA,CASSEYVSGDYGYTF,TGTGCCAGCAGTGAATATGTTTCAGGGGACTATGGCTACACCTTC
TRBV6-5,TRBJ2-7,many,NA,CASSYLSTRGVPYEQYF,TGTGCCAGCAGTTACTTAAGTACGCGTGGGGTTCCCTACGAGCAGTACTTC
TRBV12-3/TRBV12-4,TRBJ2-7,many,TRBD1,CASSHQGARGQYF,TGTGCCAGCAGTCATCAGGGGGCGCGTGGGCAGTACTTC
TRBV6-1,TRBJ1-2,many,NA,CASSPRPGAAYGYTF,TGTGCCAGCAGCCCCCGCCCTGGGGCAGCATATGGCTACACCTTC
TRBV30,TRBJ1-1,many,NA,CAWRGQMNTEAFF,TGTGCCTGGAGAGGACAAATGAACACTGAAGCTTTCTTT
TRBV12-3/TRBV12-4,TRBJ1-1,many,NA,CASSLDGFEAFF,TGTGCCAGCAGTTTAGACGGATTTGAAGCTTTCTTT
TRBV11-2,TRBJ2-5,many,NA,CASSFARTPEHF,TGTGCCAGCAGCTTTGCGAGGACCCCCGAGCATTTC
TRBV28,TRBJ1-2,many,TRBD1,CASSLIQGDGYTF,TGTGCCAGCAGTTTAATACAGGGGGATGGCTACACCTTC
TRBV6-5,TRBJ2-2,many,NA,CASSYPPSGYTGELFF,TGTGCCAGCAGTTACCCCCCGTCGGGGTACACCGGGGAGCTGTTTTTT